This T cell receptor (beta chain) was documented in a study of blood T cell repertoires in COVID-19. The CDR3 is 15 residues long. Germline V gene sequence: CDR1 SGHNT, CDR2 YENEEA. After removal of 5 bases from V and 5 bases from J, the junction contained 9 bases not matched to a gene. TCRdb's copy holds only in-frame clones and misses some; the assay was immunoSEQ multiplex PCR. The sample carries around 200,000 clones, 75% to 90% recorded once. This receptor was taken from a man aged 40-55 years with acute or convalescent COVID-19. The rearrangement uses TRBV11-3 and TRBJ2-7, with 10 bases lining up with TRBD1. What was sequenced was peripheral blood. CDR3 loop: CASSRAGTGAHEQYF. DNA of the CDR3: TGTGCCAGCAGCCGAGCCGGGACAGGGGCTCACGAGCAGTACTTC.